The next 30 T cell receptor beta chains were all read from a single sample in a study of T-cell reconstitution after alpha-beta-depleted transplantation in children. It was with unique molecular identifiers that the TCRbeta library was prepared. MiXCR was run by TCRdb on the PCR reads, yielding one entry per CDR3 protein. The sample yields around 300,000 distinct CDR3 sequences, 20% to 30% seen once. The sequencing here drew on PBMCs, mostly from graft donor cells, taken 180 days after TCRalphabeta/CD19-depleted stem cell transplant. These receptors were taken from a male patient between 10 and 17 years old who had a stem cell transplant for acute lymphoblastic leukemia, so the T cells may come from the graft donor.

J is TRBJ2-5 and V is TRBV12-3 or TRBV12-4, with 7 nucleotides matching TRBD2. This CDR3 region has 14 residues. J was trimmed by 3 bases and V by 8 bases; bases with no gene match: 9. This chain's CDR3 is CASRAPGREETQYF. The DNA of the CDR3 is TGTGCCAGCCGCGCACCAGGGAGGGAAGAGACCCAGTACTTC.

The chain has TRBV12-3 or TRBV12-4 and TRBJ2-5, with no clear D. The CDR3 consists of 12 residues. The V end was cut by 4 bases, the J end by 5 bases, with 8 bases between. CDR3 in DNA: TGTGCCAGCAGTTCCCTCGGTGAGACCCAGTACTTC. This translates into CASSSLGETQYF.

The V gene is TRBV4-1, the J gene TRBJ2-1; D remains unclear. CDR1 is MGHRA and CDR2 is YSYEKL in the germline V gene. The V gene lost 2 bases and the J gene lost 6 bases, with 8 bases spanning the gap. There are 13 residues in the CDR3. CDR3 sequence: CASSQLGRNEQFF. CDR3 in DNA: TGCGCCAGCAGCCAACTGGGCCGCAATGAGCAGTTCTTC.

The rearrangement joins TRBV27 to TRBJ1-3, with 8 bases identical to TRBD1. The CDR3 is made up of 17 amino acids. Trimming cost V 4 bases and J 3 bases; bases outside gene matches: 11. The germline V gene encodes CDR1 MNHEY and CDR2 SMNVEV (reference sequence). The CDR3 DNA reads as TGTGCCAGCAGTTCCCGCACAGGGGGAATAGGTGGAAACACCATATATTTT. This sequence encodes CASSSRTGGIGGNTIYF.

The V call is TRBV15, the J call TRBJ2-6; D remains ambiguous. The germline CDR1 and CDR2 sequences are LNHNV and YYDKDF (reference sequence). The CDR3 runs 18 residues. V was cut by 3 bases and J by 4 bases, with 19 bases left in between. CDR3 sequence (DNA): TGTGCCACCAGCAGGCAAGGGATCGCCCTAAGGGGGGCCAACGTCCTGACTTTC. This codes for CATSRQGIALRGANVLTF.

The J gene is TRBJ1-5, the V gene TRBV12-3 or TRBV12-4; D is uncertain. V lost 1 base, J lost 0 bases, and 7 bases lay in between. The CDR3 runs to 15 residues. The CDR3 DNA follows: TGTGCCAGCAGTTTAGTACAGCCTAGCAATCAGCCCCAGCATTTT. Residues: CASSLVQPSNQPQHF.

The table lists this clonotype with a few counts. This rearrangement joins TRBV10-2 to TRBJ1-1; 7 bases line up with TRBD1. The CDR3 runs to 13 residues. The V gene end was trimmed by 8 bases and the J gene end by 7 bases; junction bases not matched to a gene: 10. The V gene's germline CDR1 is WSHSY and CDR2 SAAADI. The CDR3 region is CASWEGARVEAFF. CDR3 DNA sequence: TGCGCCAGCTGGGAGGGGGCGCGGGTTGAAGCTTTCTTT.

The chain links TRBV7-6 to TRBJ2-2; 12 nucleotides align to TRBD2. This CDR3 comprises 17 residues. V was pared by 4 bases and J by 6 bases, with 9 bases of the junction left unmatched. Germline V gives CDR1 SGHVS, CDR2 FNYEAQ. The CDR3 coding sequence is TGTGCCAGCAGCTCCTCGACTAGCGGGAGTTTCCCCGGGGAGCTGTTTTTT. Translating it yields CASSSSTSGSFPGELFF.

The V call is TRBV7-2, the J call TRBJ2-7, with TRBD1 identical over 8 bases. This CDR3 has 15 residues. Germline CDR1 is SGHTA and CDR2 is FQGNSA. Trimming removed 0 bases from V and 4 bases from J; junction bases left unmatched: 5. The CDR3 DNA sequence: TGTGCCAGCAGCTTAGCGCAGGGGGCGTTATACGAGCAGTACTTC. Encoded protein: CASSLAQGALYEQYF.

The chain employs TRBV20-1 and TRBJ2-7; D possibly uses TRBD1 or TRBD2 (5 bases each). Trimming removed 1 base from V and 7 bases from J, with 8 bases in between. The CDR3 extends over 11 amino acids. Germline V CDR1 and CDR2: DFQATT, SNEGSKA (reference sequence). The CDR3 DNA is TGCAGTGCTAGAGGGTGGGGGGAGCAGTACTTC. As protein: CSARGWGEQYF.

This clonotype was seen a handful of times. The chain recombines TRBV7-2 with TRBJ2-4, with unresolved D. CDR1 and CDR2 from the germline V gene are SGHTA and FQGNSA. CDR3 length: 17 amino acids. Trimming took 2 bases from V and 2 from J, leaving 16 bases between them. CDR3 in DNA: TGTGCCAGCAGCTTAATTCGGTGGAACGGAACCAAAAACATTCAGTACTTC. It specifies CASSLIRWNGTKNIQYF.

The V and J genes are TRBV6-5 and TRBJ2-1, with TRBD2 identical over 7 bases. This CDR3 spans 14 amino acids. The J segment lost 9 bases and the V segment lost 0 bases, leaving 5 bases of the junction unmatched. Germline values: CDR1 MNHEY, CDR2 SVGAGI. The CDR3 reads CASSYSRWEGEQFF. DNA for the CDR3: TGTGCCAGCAGTTACTCGAGGTGGGAGGGTGAGCAGTTCTTC.

This clonotype was seen a few times. V is TRBV29-1 and J is TRBJ2-5, with D maybe TRBD2 (6 bases). CDR1 SQVTM and CDR2 ANQGSEA come from the germline V gene. V lost 7 bases and J 1 base, leaving 16 bases between the germline ends. CDR3 length: 14 amino acids. CDR3 region: CSGRPGLTQETQYF. CDR3 DNA sequence: TGCAGCGGAAGACCGGGACTGACCCAAGAGACCCAGTACTTC.

The genes are TRBV12-3 or TRBV12-4 and TRBJ2-3; the match to TRBD1 covers 8 bases. The length of the CDR3 is 16 residues. V gave up 8 bases and J gave up 5 bases; unmatched junction bases: 15. The CDR3 loop reads CASREQGRGRKDTQYF. CDR3 sequence (DNA): TGTGCCAGCCGCGAGCAAGGCAGGGGGCGCAAAGATACGCAGTATTTT.

The rearrangement joins TRBV4-1 to TRBJ2-1; 9 bases are shared with TRBD1. Germline values: CDR1 MGHRA, CDR2 YSYEKL. The CDR3 runs to 14 residues. With 6 bases clipped from V and 10 bases from J, the junction kept 10 bases outside the gene matches. The CDR3 sequence: CASRKPGTGPEQFF. The CDR3 DNA sequence: TGCGCCAGCAGAAAACCCGGGACAGGGCCAGAGCAGTTCTTC.

A few counts support this clonotype. DNA of the CDR3: TGCGCCAGCAGCTTGTTTGACAGCTTCACCTACGAGCAGTACTTC. Translation: CASSLFDSFTYEQYF. V is TRBV5-1 and J is TRBJ2-7, with D possibly being TRBD1 (5 bases). Germline lookup yields CDR1 SGHRS and CDR2 YFSETQ. The CDR3 is made up of 15 amino acids. The ends were cut back, 1 base at V and 2 bases at J, with 13 bases in the middle.

In its sample, this clonotype was seen a few times. V gene TRBV4-1 combines with J gene TRBJ2-7; D is unresolved. CDR1 is MGHRA, CDR2 YSYEKL, per germline. V was cut by 4 bases and J by 6 bases, with 13 bases left in between. The CDR3 length is 13 residues. CDR3 in DNA: TGCGCCAGCAGCCTCCGGTTTACTTCCGAGCAGTACTTC. Its translation: CASSLRFTSEQYF.

This clonotype was recorded a few times. The chain has TRBV6-5 and TRBJ1-4; 7 nucleotides line up with TRBD1. J lost 5 bases, V lost 2 bases, and 5 bases had no gene match. CDR1 MNHEY and CDR2 SVGAGI come from the germline V gene. The CDR3 length is 15 residues. CDR3: CASSYRTGRNEKLFF. DNA for the CDR3: TGTGCCAGCAGTTACCGGACAGGCAGAAATGAAAAACTGTTTTTT.

The V call is TRBV20-1, the J call TRBJ1-1, with D perhaps TRBD1 (5 bases). The length of the CDR3 is 16 residues. Trimming shortened V by 6 bases and J by 1 base, and 21 bases separated the two germline ends. CDR1 and CDR2 (germline): DFQATT, SNEGSKA (reference sequence). For the CDR3, the DNA is TGCAGTGCCTGGGACTTATTACTCGGTGGGAACACTGAAGCTTTCTTT. Translation: CSAWDLLLGGNTEAFF.

The chain joins TRBV19 to TRBJ2-7, with D maybe TRBD2 (6 bases). The CDR3 has 15 amino acids. Germline V gene lookup returns CDR1 LNHDA and CDR2 SQIVND (reference sequence). V lost 5 bases to trimming and J lost 5 bases, with 19 bases between them. Written as DNA, the CDR3 is TGTGCCAGTAGTGTCGCTAGCGAAAGGACGGACGAGCAGTACTTC. As protein: CASSVASERTDEQYF. Looking up the rest from reference TRBV19 and TRBJ2-7 gives the full variable domain: DGGITQSPKYLFRKEGQNVTLSCEQNLNHDAMYWYRQDPGQGLRLIYYSQIVNDFQKGDIAEGYSVSREKKESFPLTVTSAQKNPTAFYLCASSVASERTDEQYFGPGTRLTVT.

This clonotype turned up a few times. The chain is built from TRBV7-2 and TRBJ2-3; D might be TRBD2 (6 bases). Trimming took off 2 bases at V and 6 bases at J, with 9 bases between the two ends. CDR1 is SGHTA and CDR2 is FQGNSA in the germline V gene. CDR3 length: 13 residues. CDR3 in amino acids: CASSLRGRDTQYF. In DNA form, the CDR3 reads TGTGCCAGCAGCTTACGGGGGAGGGATACGCAGTATTTT.

The chain uses TRBV5-1 and TRBJ2-7, with D perhaps being TRBD1 or TRBD2 (5 bases each). Deletions cut 3 bases from V and 2 bases from J, with 12 bases between. Germline lookup yields CDR1 SGHRS and CDR2 YFSETQ. CDR3 length: 14 residues. DNA of the CDR3: TGCGCCAGCAGCTGGGGGACCGCGACCTACGAGCAGTACTTC. Amino acids: CASSWGTATYEQYF. The variable domain in full, completed from reference TRBV5-1 and TRBJ2-7, reads KAGVTQTPRYLIKTRGQQVTLSCSPISGHRSVSWYQQTPGQGLQFLFEYFSETQRNKGNFPGRFSGRQFSNSRSEMNVSTLELGDSALYLCASSWGTATYEQYFGPGTRLTVT.

In the case of this clonotype: A much larger clone sits a single nucleotide away, making a read error possible. The chain uses TRBV20-1 and TRBJ2-1, with D unclear. Looked up from germline, CDR1 is DFQATT and CDR2 is SNEGSKA (reference sequence). The CDR3 totals 15 residues. CDR3 nucleotide sequence: TGCTGTGCTAGAGTTCCTTCGCGGTCCCCGAATGAGCAGTTCTTC. This gives the protein CCARVPSRSPNEQFF.

This clonotype was detected a few times. The CDR3 spells CASSPGQGRTGELFF. In DNA form, the CDR3 reads TGTGCCAGCTCACCAGGACAGGGAAGGACCGGGGAGCTGTTTTTT. The gene calls are TRBV18 and TRBJ2-2; 8 nucleotides match TRBD1. V dropped 2 bases and J dropped 5; count of bases not matched to a gene: 4. Germline V gives CDR1 KGHSH, CDR2 LQKENI. The CDR3 length is 15 residues. The whole variable domain, filled in from reference TRBV18 and TRBJ2-2, reads NAGVMQNPRHLVRRRGQEARLRCSPMKGHSHVYWYRQLPEEGLKFMVYLQKENIIDESGMPKERFSAEFPKEGPSILRIQQVVRGDSAAYFCASSPGQGRTGELFFGEGSRLTVL.

This chain joins TRBV20-1 and TRBJ1-1; D perhaps matches TRBD1 (6 bases). The CDR3 is made up of 13 amino acids. V was shortened by 3 bases and J by 6 bases, with 14 bases between the two germline ends. Per the germline V gene, CDR1 is DFQATT and CDR2 is SNEGSKA (reference sequence). Here the CDR3 reads CSASEGEGSEAFF. The CDR3 DNA reads TGCAGTGCTAGCGAGGGGGAAGGCTCTGAAGCTTTCTTT.

This clonotype was seen ten or more times. The chain recombines TRBV5-1 with TRBJ1-3; D gene uncertain. V was clipped by 4 bases and J by 0 bases, with 14 bases between them. This CDR3 is built from 16 residues. Germline V gives CDR1 SGHRS, CDR2 YFSETQ. The CDR3 nucleotides read TGCGCCAGCAGCGGGTCACACTCGAGCTCTGGAAACACCATATATTTT. It is translated as CASSGSHSSSGNTIYF.

This clonotype was seen a few times. V usage is TRBV4-1 and J usage is TRBJ2-4; the match to TRBD1 covers 10 bases. CDR3 length: 14 amino acids. V was clipped by 4 bases and J by 9 bases; unmatched bases: 6. Germline CDR1 reads MGHRA; CDR2 reads YSYEKL. CDR3 sequence reads: CASSLGQGVSIQYF. CDR3 DNA: TGCGCCAGCAGCCTCGGACAGGGGGTGAGCATTCAGTACTTC.

The rearrangement links TRBV24-1 to TRBJ2-2; weak D call: TRBD1 (6 bases). In germline, CDR1 is KGHDR, CDR2 SFDVKD. The V gene lost 4 bases and the J gene lost 1 base, with 12 bases spanning the gap. The CDR3 length is 16 residues. The chain's CDR3 is CATSDPPTGNTGELFF. In nucleotides, the CDR3 is TGTGCCACCAGTGACCCCCCGACAGGGAACACCGGGGAGCTGTTTTTT.

This chain links TRBV4-2 with TRBJ2-7; D is tentatively TRBD1 or TRBD2 (6 bases each). V was trimmed by 3 bases and J by 0 bases, leaving 18 bases between them. This CDR3 comprises 17 residues. CDR1 is LGHNA and CDR2 is YNFKEQ in the germline V gene. The CDR3 bases are TGTGCCAGCAGCCAGCCGAAGGGGGGTTTAAGCTCCTACGAGCAGTACTTC. Translated: CASSQPKGGLSSYEQYF.

This clonotype was seen a few times. The genes are TRBV7-2 and TRBJ2-5; D gene ambiguous. The V gene lost 0 bases and the J gene lost 5 bases, with 4 bases spanning the gap. Per the germline V gene, CDR1 is SGHTA and CDR2 is FQGNSA. This CDR3 has 12 residues. CDR3 loop: CASSLASETQYF. The CDR3 DNA reads TGTGCCAGCAGCTTAGCATCCGAGACCCAGTACTTC.